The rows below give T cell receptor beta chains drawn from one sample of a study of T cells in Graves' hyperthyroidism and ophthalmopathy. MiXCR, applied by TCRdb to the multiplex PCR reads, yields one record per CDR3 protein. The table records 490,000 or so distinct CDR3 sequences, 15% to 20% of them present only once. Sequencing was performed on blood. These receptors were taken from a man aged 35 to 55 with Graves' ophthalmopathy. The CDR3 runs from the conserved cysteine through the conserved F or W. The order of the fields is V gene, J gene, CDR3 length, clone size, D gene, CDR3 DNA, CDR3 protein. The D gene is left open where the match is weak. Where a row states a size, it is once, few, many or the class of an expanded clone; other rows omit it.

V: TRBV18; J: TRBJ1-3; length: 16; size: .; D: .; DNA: TGTGCCAGCTCCCAAGGACAAGGGAGGGGCGGAAACACCATATATTTT; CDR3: CASSQGQGRGGNTIYF
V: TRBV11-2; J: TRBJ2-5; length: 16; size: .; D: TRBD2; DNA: TGCGCCAGCAGCCTTCTAGCGGCCACCGGCGGGGAGACCCAGTACTTC; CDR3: CASSLLAATGGETQYF
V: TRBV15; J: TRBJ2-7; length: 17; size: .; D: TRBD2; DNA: TGTGCCACCAGCCTGACTAGCGGGAGGGAGGGCTCCTACGAGCAGTACTTC; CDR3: CATSLTSGREGSYEQYF
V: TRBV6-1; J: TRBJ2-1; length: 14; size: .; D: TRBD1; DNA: TGTGCCAGCAGCCGGGACAGGGGGTTTAATGAGCAGTTCTTC; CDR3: CASSRDRGFNEQFF
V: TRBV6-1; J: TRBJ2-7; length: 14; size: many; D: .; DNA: TGTGCCAGCAGTGACCCCTTTACCTTGTACGAGCAGTACTTC; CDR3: CASSDPFTLYEQYF
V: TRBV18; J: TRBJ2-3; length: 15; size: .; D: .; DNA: TGTGCCAGCTCACCGGCGAAGCCTAGCACAGATACGCAGTATTTT; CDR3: CASSPAKPSTDTQYF
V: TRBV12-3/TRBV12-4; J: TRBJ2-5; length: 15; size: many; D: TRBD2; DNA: TGTGCCAGCAGTTCAGGCACGGGGGGACAAGAGACCCAGTACTTC; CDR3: CASSSGTGGQETQYF
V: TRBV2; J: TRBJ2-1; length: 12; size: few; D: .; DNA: TGTGCCAGCAGCGGACTGGCCAATGAGCAGTTCTTC; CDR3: CASSGLANEQFF
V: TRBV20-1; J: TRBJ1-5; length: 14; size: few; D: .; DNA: TGCAGTGCTATGATGGGTGGAGGCAATCAGCCCCAGCATTTT; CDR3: CSAMMGGGNQPQHF
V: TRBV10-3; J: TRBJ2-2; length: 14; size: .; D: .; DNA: TGTGCCATCAGTGAGCAGGGTAACACCGGGGAGCTGTTTTTT; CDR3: CAISEQGNTGELFF
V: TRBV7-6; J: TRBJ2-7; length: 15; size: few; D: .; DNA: TGTGCCAGCAGCTTAGATCCACTTATCACCTACGAGCAGTACTTC; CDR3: CASSLDPLITYEQYF
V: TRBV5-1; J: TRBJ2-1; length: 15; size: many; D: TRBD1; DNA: TGCGCCAGCAGCTTGCTTGGGACAGGGTACAATGAGCAGTTCTTC; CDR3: CASSLLGTGYNEQFF
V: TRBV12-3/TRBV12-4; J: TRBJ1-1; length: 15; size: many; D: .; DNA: TGTGCCAGCAGTTTGCCGGGAAGAGGGAACACTGAAGCTTTCTTT; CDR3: CASSLPGRGNTEAFF
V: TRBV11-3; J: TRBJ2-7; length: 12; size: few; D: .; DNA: TGTGCCAGCAGCGCCGGCCCCCGCGAGCAGTACTTC; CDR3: CASSAGPREQYF
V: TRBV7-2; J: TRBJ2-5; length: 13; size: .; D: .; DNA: TGTGCCAGCAGCTCGGCCCCCCTCAGAGTCCCGTACTTC; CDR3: CASSSAPLRVPYF
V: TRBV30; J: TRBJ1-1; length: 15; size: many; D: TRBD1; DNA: TGTGCCTGGAGTGACCGACAGGGGATGAACACTGAAGCTTTCTTT; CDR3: CAWSDRQGMNTEAFF
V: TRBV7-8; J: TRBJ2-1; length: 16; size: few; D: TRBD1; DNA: TGTGCCAGCAGCTTAGGGTCCGGGACAGTTTACAATGAGCAGTTCTTC; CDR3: CASSLGSGTVYNEQFF
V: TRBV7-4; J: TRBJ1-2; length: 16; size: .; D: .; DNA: TGTGCCAGCAGCTTAGGGGGTCAGGTACTCAACTATGGCTACACCTTC; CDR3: CASSLGGQVLNYGYTF
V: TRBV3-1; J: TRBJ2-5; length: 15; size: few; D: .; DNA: TGTGCCAGCAGCCAAGCAGGAGGGAGGAAAGAGACCCAGTACTTC; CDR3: CASSQAGGRKETQYF
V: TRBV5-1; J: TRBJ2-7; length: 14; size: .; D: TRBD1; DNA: TGCGCCAGCAGCGGGACAGGGTCCGACTACGAGCAGTACTTC; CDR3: CASSGTGSDYEQYF
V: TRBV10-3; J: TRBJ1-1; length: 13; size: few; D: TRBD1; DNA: TGTGCCATCAAGGGACAGGGGAACACTGAAGCTTTCTTT; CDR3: CAIKGQGNTEAFF
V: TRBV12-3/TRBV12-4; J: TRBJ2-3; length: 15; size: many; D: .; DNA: TGTGCCAGCAGTTCCCCAACCCGAGCAACAGATACGCAGTATTTT; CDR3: CASSSPTRATDTQYF
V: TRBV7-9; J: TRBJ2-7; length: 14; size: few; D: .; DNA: TGTGCCAGCAGCTCATCTGGCGCCGGATACGAGCAGTACTTC; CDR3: CASSSSGAGYEQYF
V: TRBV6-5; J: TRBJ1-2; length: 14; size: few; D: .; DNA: TGTGCCAGCAGTACCCGACGGGGGGACTATGGCTACACCTTC; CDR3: CASSTRRGDYGYTF
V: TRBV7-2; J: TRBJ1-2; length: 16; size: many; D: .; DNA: TGTGCCAGCAGCTTAGCGGGTCGGGGAAGTAACTATGGCTACACCTTC; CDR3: CASSLAGRGSNYGYTF
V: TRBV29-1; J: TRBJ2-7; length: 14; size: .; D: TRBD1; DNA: TGCAGCGTTGAAGATCCGGGACAGGGTTACGAGCAGTACTTC; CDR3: CSVEDPGQGYEQYF
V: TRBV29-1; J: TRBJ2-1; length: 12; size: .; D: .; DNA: TGCAGCGCCAACAGCCCCTACAATGAGCAGTTCTTC; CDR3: CSANSPYNEQFF
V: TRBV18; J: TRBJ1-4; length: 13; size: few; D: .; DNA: TGTGCCAGCTCGTCCGGGTCTAATGAAAAACTGTTTTTT; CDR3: CASSSGSNEKLFF
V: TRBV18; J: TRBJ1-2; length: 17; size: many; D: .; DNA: TGTGCCAGCTCACCACTACCACGGACAGACTCTAACTATGGCTACACCTTC; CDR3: CASSPLPRTDSNYGYTF
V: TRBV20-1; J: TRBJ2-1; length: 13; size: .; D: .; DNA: TGCAGTGTGGGGGGGCCCCGATACAATGAGCAGTTCTTC; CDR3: CSVGGPRYNEQFF
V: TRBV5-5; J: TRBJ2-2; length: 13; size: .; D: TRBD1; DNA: TGTGCCAGCAGCTTAACAGGGGCCGGGGAGCTGTTTTTT; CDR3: CASSLTGAGELFF
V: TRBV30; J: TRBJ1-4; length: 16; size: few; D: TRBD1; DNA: TGTGCCTGGAGTGTAGGGACAGGGGTTACTAATGAAAAACTGTTTTTT; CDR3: CAWSVGTGVTNEKLFF
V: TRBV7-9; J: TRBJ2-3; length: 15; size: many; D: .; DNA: TGTGCCAGCAGCTCTCCAGACAGGCGGGCAGATACGCAGTATTTT; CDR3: CASSSPDRRADTQYF
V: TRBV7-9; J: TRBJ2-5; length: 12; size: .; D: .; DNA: TGTGCCAGCAGACCTCTAAGGGCGGACCTCTACTTC; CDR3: CASRPLRADLYF
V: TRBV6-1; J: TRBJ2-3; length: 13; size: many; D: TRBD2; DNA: TGTGCCAGCAGTACGACTAGCGTTAGTACGCAGTATTTT; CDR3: CASSTTSVSTQYF
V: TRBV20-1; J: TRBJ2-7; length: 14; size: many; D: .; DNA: TGCAGTGCTAGTTGGTACAGGGTATTAGGAGAGCAGTACTTC; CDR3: CSASWYRVLGEQYF
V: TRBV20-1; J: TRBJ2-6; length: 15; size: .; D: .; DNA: TGCAGTGCCCCTCCGCGGCACTCTGGGGCCAACGTCCTGACTTTC; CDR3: CSAPPRHSGANVLTF
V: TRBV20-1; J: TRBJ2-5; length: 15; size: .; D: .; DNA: TGCAGTGCCCGTGGGGGCTCTCAGGGTATAGAGACCCAGTACTTC; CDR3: CSARGGSQGIETQYF
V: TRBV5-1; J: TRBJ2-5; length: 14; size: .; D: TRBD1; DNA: TGCGCCAGCGGTCGGACAGGTACCCAAGAGACCCAGTACTTC; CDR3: CASGRTGTQETQYF
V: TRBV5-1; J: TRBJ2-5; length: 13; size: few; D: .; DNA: TGCGCCAGCAGCTTCGGCGATCAAGAGACCCAGTACTTC; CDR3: CASSFGDQETQYF
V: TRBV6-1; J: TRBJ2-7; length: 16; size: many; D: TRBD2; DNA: TGTGCCAGCAGTGGATCGGGACTAGCGGGATCCTTCGAGCAGTACTTC; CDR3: CASSGSGLAGSFEQYF
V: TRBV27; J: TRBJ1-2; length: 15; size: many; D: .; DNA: TGTGCCAGCAGTTCACGGCTAGGGGTGCACTATGGCTACACCTTC; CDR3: CASSSRLGVHYGYTF
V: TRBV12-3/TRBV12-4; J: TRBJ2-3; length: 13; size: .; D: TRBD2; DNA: TGTGCCAGCCAAGCGGGGCTCACAGATACGCAGTATTTT; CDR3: CASQAGLTDTQYF
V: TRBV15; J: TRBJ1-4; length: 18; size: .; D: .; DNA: TGTGCCACCAGCAGATTTGGAGGGGGGGCCCGAAATAATGAAAAACTGTTTTTT; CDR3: CATSRFGGGARNNEKLFF